The T cell receptor (beta chain) under discussion was sequenced for a study of blood T cell repertoires in COVID-19. Study details: Specimens from acute and convalescent COVID-19 originated in the United States, Italy and Spain. The cDNA or gDNA used as material had been derived from T cells, B-cell-depleted T cells, or PBMCs.

Authors' methods: By means of reference gene primer amplification, nucleated cell counts were estimated. Clones were sequenced by immunoSEQ multiplex PCR, and TCRdb holds only the in-frame ones, with some missing. That table is the source of V, J and clone size, and D and trimming were worked out from the DNA. Counted here are over 75,000 clones, approximately 80% occurring once; the ten biggest clones make up around 9.3%. This CDR3 is built from 15 residues. Germline-derived CDR1 and CDR2 are SGHRS and YFSETQ. V shed 0 bases, J shed 4 bases, and the junction held 2 bases outside the gene matches. The TCR comes from a man in his sixties or seventies with acute or convalescent COVID-19. This chain uses TRBV5-1 with TRBJ2-2; TRBD1 matches at 8 bases. The source material was peripheral blood. The CDR3 coding sequence is TGCGCCAGCAGCTTGGAGACAGGGGCCACCGGGGAGCTGTTTTTT. Translated: CASSLETGATGELFF.